This T cell receptor (beta chain) came from a study of human T cells and chemical hapten exposure. V dropped 1 base and J dropped 5 bases, with 8 bases sitting between them. Germline V gives CDR1 SGDLS, CDR2 YYNGEE. This CDR3 spans 13 amino acids. Time point given: pre-sensitization, week 0. As for treatment: therapeutic diphenylcyclopropenone sensitization with weekly scalp DPC. This clonotype was seen repeatedly, ten times or more. TCRdb re-analysed the RACE reads in MiXCR, keeping a single row per CDR3 protein. The table lists a few hundred thousand distinct CDR3 sequences, around 5.5% of them singletons.

The rearrangement links TRBV9 to TRBJ2-3; no clear D gene. The sample consisted of whole blood, taken in connection with sensitization to the hapten diphenylcyclopropenone (DPC). The TCR originated in a woman aged 18-29 years with alopecia areata. Some clones in this sample may be carry-over from other donors' samples. The CDR3 protein is CASSVQGKDTQYF. CDR3 in DNA: TGTGCCAGCAGCGTACAAGGGAAAGATACGCAGTATTTT.